Following are 29 T cell receptor beta chains from one sample sequenced in a study of cytomegalovirus exposure and HLA in healthy donors. Profiling relied on immunoSEQ multiplex PCR, and the TCRdb table lists in-frame clones only, not all of them. The top ten hold roughly a tenth of the sample, which has 150,000 to 200,000 clones, more than 70% seen once. Source material: PBMCs. Receptors originate from a man aged 25 to 40 in good health and CMV-seropositive.

This clone was recorded only once. The chain joins TRBV4-3 to TRBJ2-2; the match to TRBD2 covers 7 bases. The germline gives CDR1 LGHNA, CDR2 YSLEER. The CDR3 sequence is 14 residues long. J gave up 1 base and V 5 bases, and 1 base lay outside the gene matches. The CDR3 sequence is CASSGGVNTGELFF. In nucleotides, the CDR3 is TGCGCCAGCAGCGGGGGGGTGAACACCGGGGAGCTGTTTTTT.

This chain links TRBV2 with TRBJ2-1; 9 bases agree with TRBD2. This CDR3 is built from 15 residues. V gave up 6 bases and J gave up 2 bases; unmatched junction bases: 5. Germline V gene lookup returns CDR1 SNHLY and CDR2 FYNNEI. CDR3 sequence (DNA): TGTGCCAGCAGAGCGACTAGCGGAACCTACAATGAGCAGTTCTTC. Its translation: CASRATSGTYNEQFF.

The CDR3 coding sequence is TGCGCCAGCAGCTCCAGGGGAATGGATGAAAAACTGTTTTTT. It yields the protein CASSSRGMDEKLFF. V and J are TRBV5-1 and TRBJ1-4, with D possibly matching TRBD1 (6 bases). CDR1 is SGHRS and CDR2 is YFSETQ in the germline V gene. The length of the CDR3 is 14 residues. V was clipped by 3 bases and J by 6 bases, with 12 bases between them.

This sequence joins TRBV5-4 and TRBJ1-3; D remains unclear. The CDR3 is 11 residues long. Trimming stripped 10 bases from V and 7 bases from J, with 12 bases between. CDR1 and CDR2 from the germline V gene are SGHNT and YYREEE (reference sequence). CDR3 DNA: TGTGCCTACGCGGATGGGAACACCATATATTTT. This sequence encodes CAYADGNTIYF.

This chain links TRBV28 with TRBJ1-5; D is undetermined. CDR3 length equals 17 residues. Germline loops: CDR1 MDHEN, CDR2 SYDVKM. Trimming cost V 5 bases and J 3 bases, with 20 bases left between them. The CDR3 DNA is TGTGCCAGCAGTCCCCTACTACTTGGACTGCCCAATCAGCCCCAGCATTTT. It encodes CASSPLLLGLPNQPQHF.

There are a few counts of this clone. V usage is TRBV29-1 and J usage is TRBJ2-7, with 12 bases that match TRBD2. Germline-derived CDR1 and CDR2 are SQVTM and ANQGSEA. Trimming took 4 bases from V and 5 from J; bases not matched to a gene: 12. CDR3 size: 16 residues. The CDR3 protein is CSVGRTSGTSGDEQYF. CDR3 DNA sequence: TGCAGCGTTGGCCGGACTAGCGGGACCTCAGGGGACGAGCAGTACTTC.

The chain recombines TRBV19 with TRBJ2-7; D perhaps matches TRBD2 (5 bases). The V gene's germline CDR1 is LNHDA and CDR2 SQIVND (reference sequence). There are 16 residues in the CDR3. The germline V and J ends were trimmed by 0 bases and 2 bases, with 14 bases remaining between them. CDR3 nucleotides: TGTGCCAGTAGTATAGATGTTCTCGGGGAAACCTACGAGCAGTACTTC. It encodes CASSIDVLGETYEQYF. Using reference TRBV19 and TRBJ2-7 for the parts outside the CDR3, the full variable domain is DGGITQSPKYLFRKEGQNVTLSCEQNLNHDAMYWYRQDPGQGLRLIYYSQIVNDFQKGDIAEGYSVSREKKESFPLTVTSAQKNPTAFYLCASSIDVLGETYEQYFGPGTRLTVT.

The chain uses TRBV5-1 and TRBJ1-1, with a possible D match to TRBD1 (5 bases). The CDR3 extends over 14 amino acids. V was shortened by 3 bases and J by 1 base, with 10 bases between the two germline ends. Germline assignment: CDR1 SGHRS and CDR2 YFSETQ. The CDR3 reads CASSSTVTNTEAFF. CDR3 nucleotides: TGCGCCAGCAGCTCGACAGTTACGAACACTGAAGCTTTCTTT.

V usage is TRBV6-1 and J usage is TRBJ2-1; D is perhaps TRBD1 (7 bases). The CDR3 contains 13 residues. V was trimmed by 6 bases and J by 4 bases, leaving 10 bases between them. From germline, CDR1 is MNHNS and CDR2 SASEGT. The CDR3 sequence is CASREGAYNEQFF. CDR3 bases: TGTGCCAGCAGGGAGGGGGCATACAATGAGCAGTTCTTC.

This clone came up a few times. The chain couples TRBV4-3 to TRBJ2-5; no clear D gene. This CDR3 is 15 amino acids long. Trimming cost V 4 bases and J 4 bases, with 16 bases left between them. Per the germline V gene, CDR1 is LGHNA and CDR2 is YSLEER. CDR3 in DNA: TGCGCCAGCAGCCCCGTAGAGGCCAGCCTAGAGACCCAGTACTTC. Translated, it gives CASSPVEASLETQYF.

Remarks on this clone: Within the sample, other DNA sequences also encode this same CDR3. This chain uses TRBV5-6 with TRBJ2-7; 8 bases match TRBD2. The CDR3 covers 15 residues. V lost 5 bases to trimming and J lost 2 bases; unmatched junction nucleotides: 9. Germline V gene data show CDR1 as SGHDT and CDR2 as YYEEEE. The CDR3 DNA sequence: TGTGCCAGCAGGCCCCCGGGGGGGAGCCCCTACGAGCAGTACTTC. This sequence encodes CASRPPGGSPYEQYF. Looking up the rest from reference TRBV5-6 and TRBJ2-7 gives the full variable domain: DAGVTQSPTHLIKTRGQQVTLRCSPKSGHDTVSWYQQALGQGPQFIFQYYEEEERQRGNFPDRFSGHQFPNYSSELNVNALLLGDSALYLCASRPPGGSPYEQYFGPGTRLTVT.

The V and J genes are TRBV5-6 and TRBJ2-7, with 7 bases identical to TRBD2. There are 14 residues in the CDR3. Germline CDR1 reads SGHDT; CDR2 reads YYEEEE. V dropped 0 bases and J dropped 1; count of bases not matched to a gene: 1. CDR3 nucleotides: TGTGCCAGCAGCTTGGGCGGGGGATCCTACGAGCAGTACTTC. It codes for CASSLGGGSYEQYF.

Many counts were recorded for this clone. This chain joins TRBV7-9 and TRBJ1-5, with D uncertain. V lost 5 bases, J lost 12 bases, and 14 bases lay in between. The CDR3 extends over 12 amino acids. The germline gives CDR1 SEHNR, CDR2 FQNEAQ (reference sequence). Here the CDR3 DNA reads TGTGCCAGCAGCCCCGACCCCAGGCTCCAGCATTTT. Translating it yields CASSPDPRLQHF.

This CDR3 is CASSLVAGGLETQYF. DNA of the CDR3: TGTGCCAGCAGCTTGGTGGCGGGAGGACTAGAGACCCAGTACTTC. J is TRBJ2-5 and V is TRBV7-6, with TRBD2 matching 8 bases. V trimming: 3 bases; J trimming: 4 bases; junction bases outside the gene matches: 7. CDR1 SGHVS and CDR2 FNYEAQ come from the germline V gene. The CDR3 spans 15 residues.

V is TRBV7-9 and J is TRBJ1-1; no reliable D call. V shed 4 bases and J shed 6 bases, with 21 bases lying between them. Germline CDR1 SEHNR, CDR2 FQNEAQ (reference sequence). The CDR3 runs to 16 residues. The CDR3 DNA is TGTGCCAGCAGCTCCTGGGAGGTGGTAGGGTGGGCTGAAGCTTTCTTT. It encodes CASSSWEVVGWAEAFF.

This clone was recorded once. This is likely an artifact of a read error, given a far larger clone one base away. This same CDR3 is encoded by further DNA sequences in the sample. The V gene is TRBV5-4, the J gene TRBJ1-2, with 8 bases that match TRBD1. Germline V lookup: CDR1 SGHNT, CDR2 YYREEE (reference sequence). The CDR3 runs 16 residues. With V trimmed by 4 bases and J by 2 bases, 10 bases remained unmatched. The DNA for the CDR3 is TGTGCCAGCAGCCAGGCCAGGGGGCGCGGGAACTATGGCTACACCTTC. It codes for CASSQARGRGNYGYTF. Full variable domain (missing parts from reference TRBV5-4 and TRBJ1-2): ETGVTQSPTHLIKTRGQQVTLRCSSQSGHNTVSWYQQALGQGPQFIFQYYREEENGRGNFPPRFSGLQFPNYSSELNVNALELDDSALYLCASSQARGRGNYGYTFGSGTRLTVV.

The chain recombines TRBV19 with TRBJ2-5, with 9 bases fitting TRBD1. The CDR3 is 15 residues long. V shed 4 bases, J shed 5 bases, and the junction held 8 bases outside the gene matches. Germline V gives CDR1 LNHDA, CDR2 SQIVND (reference sequence). CDR3 nucleotide sequence: TGTGCCAGTAGTACGGGACAGGGTGAGGGGGAGACCCAGTACTTC. It encodes CASSTGQGEGETQYF.

The chain employs TRBV4-3 and TRBJ2-5; no firm D call. The end of the DNA fits TRBJ2-7 better, so the J call may be wrong. This CDR3 spans 15 amino acids. The V gene's germline CDR1 is LGHNA and CDR2 YSLEER. The CDR3 here is CASSQGMVGYYEQYF. DNA of the CDR3: TGCGCCAGCAGCCAAGGGATGGTTGGCTACTACGAGCAGTACTTC.

The chain carries TRBV19 and TRBJ2-1; 8 bases match TRBD2. This CDR3 spans 12 amino acids. Germline V gene sequence: CDR1 LNHDA, CDR2 SQIVND (reference sequence). J gave up 9 bases and V 5 bases, and 3 bases lay outside the gene matches. The CDR3 reads CASSSRGGEQFF. CDR3 DNA sequence: TGTGCCAGTAGTTCCCGGGGGGGTGAGCAGTTCTTC.

The V gene is TRBV5-1, the J gene TRBJ2-7; D remains ambiguous. CDR1 is SGHRS and CDR2 is YFSETQ in the germline V gene. The CDR3 length is 13 residues. V dropped 4 bases and J dropped 3 bases, with 11 bases sitting between them. CDR3 loop: CASSLHSSYEQYF. The CDR3 nucleotides are TGCGCCAGCAGCCTTCATTCGAGCTACGAGCAGTACTTC.

This rearrangement joins TRBV19 to TRBJ2-3; D ambiguous. The CDR3 is 11 residues long. V lost 4 bases to trimming and J lost 4 bases, with 3 bases between them. Germline values: CDR1 LNHDA, CDR2 SQIVND (reference sequence). The CDR3: CASSTADTQYF. The DNA for the CDR3 is TGTGCCAGTAGTACGGCAGATACGCAGTATTTT.

The chain links TRBV6-6 to TRBJ1-1; D remains unclear. V lost 2 bases and J lost 1, with 11 bases in between. The V gene's germline CDR1 is MNHNY and CDR2 SVGAGI (reference sequence). CDR3 length equals 15 residues. In DNA, the CDR3 is TGTGCCAGCAGTTACGAATCTCGGGGGAACACTGAAGCTTTCTTT. Translating gives CASSYESRGNTEAFF.

This chain connects TRBV29-1 to TRBJ2-5, with D uncertain. V was pared by 1 base and J by 0 bases, with 3 bases between. This CDR3 is built from 12 residues. The germline V gene encodes CDR1 SQVTM and CDR2 ANQGSEA. CDR3 loop: CSVEANQETQYF. DNA for the CDR3: TGCAGCGTTGAAGCAAACCAAGAGACCCAGTACTTC.

The rearrangement links TRBV28 to TRBJ1-1; the match to TRBD1 covers 7 bases. With V trimmed by 6 bases and J by 10 bases, 8 bases remained unmatched. CDR3 size: 12 residues. Germline CDR1 is MDHEN and CDR2 is SYDVKM. In DNA form, the CDR3 reads TGTGCCAGCAGCTCTACAGGGGAAGTAGCTTTCTTT. Encoded protein: CASSSTGEVAFF.

This chain connects TRBV7-3 to TRBJ2-1; possibly TRBD2 for D (5 bases). The germline gives CDR1 SGHTA, CDR2 FQGTGA. V lost 2 bases and J 2 bases, leaving 19 bases between the germline ends. This CDR3 is 18 amino acids long. The CDR3 DNA reads as TGTGCCAGCAGCTTACTGGCTAGCCGGAACGGGCCCTACAATGAGCAGTTCTTC. It translates to CASSLLASRNGPYNEQFF. Variable domain in full (rest from reference TRBV7-3 and TRBJ2-1): GAGVSQTPSNKVTEKGKYVELRCDPISGHTALYWYRQSLGQGPEFLIYFQGTGAADDSGLPNDRFFAVRPEGSVSTLKIQRTERGDSAVYLCASSLLASRNGPYNEQFFGPGTRLTVL.

V gene TRBV5-1 combines with J gene TRBJ2-1; 9 bases are shared with TRBD2. The CDR3 extends over 17 amino acids. Germline loops: CDR1 SGHRS, CDR2 YFSETQ. Unmatched junction bases numbered 9, after V lost 1 base and J lost 4 bases. The CDR3 bases are TGCGCCAGCAGCTTGTCCGAAAGCGGGAGGACATACAATGAGCAGTTCTTC. This translates into CASSLSESGRTYNEQFF.

In the case of this clone: The junction and the germline gene differ at one end; a read error may be behind it. CDR3 region: CAWSQGNDNQSQHF. CDR3 DNA sequence: TGTGCCTGGAGTCAGGGAAACGACAATCAGTCCCAGCATTTT. The V and J genes are TRBV30 and TRBJ1-5, with a possible D match to TRBD1 (5 bases). The germline gives CDR1 GTSNPN, CDR2 SVGIG (reference sequence). The CDR3 extends over 14 amino acids.

The V and J genes are TRBV9 and TRBJ2-4, with TRBD2 as a possible D gene (7 bases). The ends were cut back, 0 bases at V and 10 bases at J, with 14 bases in the middle. CDR1 and CDR2 (germline): SGDLS, YYNGEE. This CDR3 contains 14 residues. CDR3 sequence (DNA): TGTGCCAGCAGCGTAGGCGGGGGCGTGAGAATTCAGTACTTC. It codes for CASSVGGGVRIQYF.

This clone showed up just a few times. This rearrangement joins TRBV11-2 to TRBJ2-7, with D tentatively TRBD1 (5 bases). Looked up from germline, CDR1 is SGHAT and CDR2 is FQNNGV. V was clipped by 6 bases and J by 4 bases, with 10 bases between them. The CDR3 is 12 amino acids. In DNA, the CDR3 is TGTGCCAGCAGGCCTCAGGGTTACGAGCAGTACTTC. This codes for CASRPQGYEQYF.